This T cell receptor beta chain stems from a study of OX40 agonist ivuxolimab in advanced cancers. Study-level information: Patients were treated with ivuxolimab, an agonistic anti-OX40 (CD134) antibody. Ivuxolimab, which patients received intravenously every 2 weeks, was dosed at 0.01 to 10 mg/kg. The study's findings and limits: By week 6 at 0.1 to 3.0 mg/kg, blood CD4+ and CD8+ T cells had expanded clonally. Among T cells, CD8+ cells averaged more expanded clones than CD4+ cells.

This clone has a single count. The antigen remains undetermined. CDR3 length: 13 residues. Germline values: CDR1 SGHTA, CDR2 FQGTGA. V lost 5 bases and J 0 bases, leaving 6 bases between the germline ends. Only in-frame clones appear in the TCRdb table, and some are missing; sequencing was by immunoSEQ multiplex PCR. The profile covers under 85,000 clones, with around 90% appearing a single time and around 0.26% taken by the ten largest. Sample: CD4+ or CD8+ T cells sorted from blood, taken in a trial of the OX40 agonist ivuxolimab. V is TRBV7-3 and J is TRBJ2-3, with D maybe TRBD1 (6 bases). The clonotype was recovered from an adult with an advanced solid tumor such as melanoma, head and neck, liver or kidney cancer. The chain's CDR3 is CASSRGSTDTQYF. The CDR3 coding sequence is TGTGCCAGCAGCAGGGGGAGCACAGATACGCAGTATTTT.